A selection of T cell receptor beta chains follows, all from one sample in a study of blood T cells in healthy people across ages. One entry per CDR3 protein, called by TCRdb with MiXCR from the 5' RACE reads. The sample lists 730,000 or so distinct CDR3 sequences, more than 40% seen once, with roughly 19% in the top ten. The sample comprised blood. These receptors all stem from a woman aged 55-69 years in good health. Both conserved end residues are part of each CDR3. A D gene is named only where the DNA matches it firmly. Only part of the rows carry a size: once, few, many, or a class if the clone is expanded.

>TRBV6-5|NA|NA|TRBJ2-7
TGTGCCAGCAGAAAGGCGAGCTCGTTTTACGAGCAGTACTTC
CASRKASSFYEQYF
>TRBV4-2|TRBD2|few|TRBJ2-3
TGTGCCAGCAGCCAGGGCCGGGACTACACAGATACGCAGTATTTT
CASSQGRDYTDTQYF
>TRBV11-2|NA|NA|TRBJ2-1
TGTGCCAGCATTGTGGCTCTCACCTACAATGAGCAGTTCTTC
CASIVALTYNEQFF
>TRBV18|TRBD2|NA|TRBJ2-2
TGTGCCACCGGGACTAGCGGGGGCTCCACCGGGGAGCTGTTTTTT
CATGTSGGSTGELFF
>TRBV24-1|NA|NA|TRBJ2-1
TGTGCCACCAGTGATTTCGGGGGAAGTTCCTACAATGAGCAGTTCTTC
CATSDFGGSSYNEQFF
>TRBV6-5|TRBD1|NA|TRBJ2-2
TGTGCCACGCGACAGGGTGAGGTGAACACCGGGGAGCTGTTTTTT
CATRQGEVNTGELFF
>TRBV7-2|NA|NA|TRBJ2-2
TGTGCCAGCAGCTTAGTTGGCCGGGGGCTTGGCGGGGAGCTGTTTTTT
CASSLVGRGLGGELFF
>TRBV5-1|TRBD1|NA|TRBJ2-7
TGCGCCAGCAGCTTGGTCCCACTCGGGACAGCCGACTACGGGCAGTACTTC
CASSLVPLGTADYGQYF
>TRBV12-3/TRBV12-4|NA|few|TRBJ1-4
TGTGCCAGCAGCCCGGGCGACAGGACAACTAATGAAAAACTGTTTTTT
CASSPGDRTTNEKLFF
>TRBV4-2|NA|few|TRBJ2-7
TGTGCCAGCAGCCAAGATGTGGCAGACTACGAGCAGTACTTC
CASSQDVADYEQYF
>TRBV7-2|NA|few|TRBJ2-1
TGTGCCAGCAGCTTACCTTGGGGGGGGGCAGGCGATGAGCAGTTCTTC
CASSLPWGGAGDEQFF
>TRBV28|TRBD2|NA|TRBJ2-7
TGTGCCACTTATGGTCCAGCGGGGACCGAGCAGTACTTC
CATYGPAGTEQYF
>TRBV24-1|NA|NA|TRBJ2-7
TGTGCCACCAGTGATGCCCGACGTCTGGATGAGCAGTACTTC
CATSDARRLDEQYF
>TRBV5-1|TRBD1|NA|TRBJ1-6
TGCGCCAGCAGCTTGCAAGGGGGCGGCTCACCCCCCCACTTT
CASSLQGGGSPPHF
>TRBV6-1|NA|NA|TRBJ1-5
TGTGCCAGCACCGAGCCGGGTTTGGACAATCAGCCCCAGCATTTT
CASTEPGLDNQPQHF
>TRBV3-1|TRBD1|few|TRBJ2-7
TGTGCCAGCAGCTTATACGGGACAGACTCCTACGAGCAGTACTTC
CASSLYGTDSYEQYF
>TRBV5-1|NA|NA|TRBJ1-2
TGCGCCAGCAGCTTGGAGGGTTCTCTGGACTATGGCTACACCTTC
CASSLEGSLDYGYTF
>TRBV6-5|NA|few|TRBJ2-7
TGTGCCAGCAGTTACTTTAGGGACTCCAAGCCCTACGAGCAGTACTTC
CASSYFRDSKPYEQYF
>TRBV9|TRBD2|NA|TRBJ2-3
TGTGCCAGCAGCGCGGGGGGAACGACTAGCGGGCCTGAAGATACGCAGTATTTT
CASSAGGTTSGPEDTQYF
>TRBV28|NA|NA|TRBJ1-6
TGTGCCAGCAGGCCGACAGGTCGGCCCCTCCACTTT
CASRPTGRPLHF
>TRBV4-2|TRBD1|many|TRBJ2-7
TGTGCCAGCAGCCAAGGAGGGTACGGACAGGGGGCTTACGAGCAGTACTTC
CASSQGGYGQGAYEQYF
>TRBV4-2|TRBD2|few|TRBJ2-5
TGTGCCAGCAGCGCAAGACTAGCGTCCTACCCAGAGACCCAGTACTTC
CASSARLASYPETQYF
>TRBV7-2|TRBD1|NA|TRBJ1-2
TGTGCCAGCAGCTTACAGGGGGTTAACTATGGCTACACCTTC
CASSLQGVNYGYTF
>TRBV29-1|TRBD2|many|TRBJ2-1
TGCAGCGCTTGGGCGGGACTAAATGAGCAGTTCTTC
CSAWAGLNEQFF
>TRBV2|TRBD1|NA|TRBJ2-4
TGTGCCAGCAGTGGGGCAGGGGGTAGTGAGCAGTACTTC
CASSGAGGSEQYF
>TRBV12-3/TRBV12-4|TRBD2|NA|TRBJ2-1
TGTGCCAGCAGTATCGGGACTAGCCTCAATGAGCAGTTCTTC
CASSIGTSLNEQFF
>TRBV3-1|TRBD2|NA|TRBJ2-7
TGTGCCAGCAGCCAAGACGCCCCCACTAGCGACCTTGGGACGAGGCAGTACTTC
CASSQDAPTSDLGTRQYF
>TRBV6-6|NA|NA|TRBJ1-1
TGTGCCAGCAGTTATAGATGGGGCAAAACTACTGAAGCTTTCTTT
CASSYRWGKTTEAFF
>TRBV18|NA|few|TRBJ2-7
TGTGCCAGCTCAGCGGCAGATACCTACGAGCAGTACTTC
CASSAADTYEQYF
>TRBV27|NA|NA|TRBJ2-1
TGTGCCAGCAACACCTGGGGGCTTTACAATGAGCAGTTCTTC
CASNTWGLYNEQFF
>TRBV6-1|NA|NA|TRBJ2-4
TGTGCCAGCACTATGGTTACTTCCTCACAAAACGTTCAGTACTTC
CASTMVTSSQNVQYF
>TRBV7-2|NA|many|TRBJ2-1
TGTGCCAGCAGCTTAGCCCCTGGGGGCAATGAGCAGTTCTTC
CASSLAPGGNEQFF
>TRBV29-1|NA|few|TRBJ2-7
TGCAGCGTTGCAGTAACTAGCCAGTTCTCCCGCGAGCAGTACTTC
CSVAVTSQFSREQYF
>TRBV20-1|TRBD1|few|TRBJ2-1
TGCAGTGCTAGAGATGGGGACAGTGCCAGCTCCCACAATGAGCAGTTCTTC
CSARDGDSASSHNEQFF
>TRBV20-1|NA|NA|TRBJ1-5
TGCAGTGCTCAGGGACATCCCCCTAACCAGCCCCAGCATTTT
CSAQGHPPNQPQHF
>TRBV12-5|TRBD2|few|TRBJ2-1
TGTGCTAGTGGTTTGGGACTAGCGGAGGGAAATGAGCAGTTCTTC
CASGLGLAEGNEQFF
>TRBV9|NA|NA|TRBJ2-1
TGTGCCAGCAGCGCGGACGGGCATAGTACGGGTGAGCAGTTCTTC
CASSADGHSTGEQFF
>TRBV29-1|TRBD1|few|TRBJ1-2
TGCAGCGTGAGAGACAGGGACTATGGCTACACCTTC
CSVRDRDYGYTF
>TRBV10-3|TRBD2|many|TRBJ2-7
TGTGCCATCAGTGGGACTAGCGGGGAGAATTACGAGCAGTACTTC
CAISGTSGENYEQYF
>TRBV27|NA|NA|TRBJ2-1
TGTGCCAGCAGTTTAACTGGCATCCCCTCCTACAATGAGCAGTTCTTC
CASSLTGIPSYNEQFF
>TRBV6-5|NA|NA|TRBJ2-7
TGTGCCAGCAGTTACTCGAAGACTGGACGAGAGCAGTACTTC
CASSYSKTGREQYF
>TRBV6-5|NA|few|TRBJ2-1
TGTGCCAGCGGCTCAGGCGGGATACCTAATGAGCAGTTCTTC
CASGSGGIPNEQFF
>TRBV7-6|TRBD2|NA|TRBJ2-2
TGTGCCAGCAGCTTGGATCGGACTAGCGGGGGTGATAACACCGGGGAGCTGTTTTTT
CASSLDRTSGGDNTGELFF
>TRBV3-1|NA|NA|TRBJ2-2
TGTGCCAGCAGCCGGGGGACGGGCGGGGAGCTGTTTTTT
CASSRGTGGELFF
>TRBV20-1|TRBD2|NA|TRBJ2-7
TGCAGTGCTAGTGGCACTAGCGGGCCCCTCTCCTACAATGAGCAGTACTTC
CSASGTSGPLSYNEQYF
>TRBV6-5|NA|NA|TRBJ1-2
TGTGCCAGCAGACCCTACAGGGTGGGTCGAGGCTACACCTTC
CASRPYRVGRGYTF
>TRBV12-3/TRBV12-4|TRBD1|NA|TRBJ2-7
TGTGCCAGCAGTTTAAGGGGACAGGGGTCCTACGAGCAGTACTTC
CASSLRGQGSYEQYF
>TRBV6-5|NA|few|TRBJ2-6
TGTGCCAGCAGTTATGGGGGGCATGGGGCCAACGTCCTGACTTTC
CASSYGGHGANVLTF
>TRBV7-9|NA|few|TRBJ2-3
TGTGCCAGCAGCCCCGGGTGGGATACGCAGTATTTT
CASSPGWDTQYF
>TRBV2|NA|few|TRBJ2-7
TGTGCCAGCAGTGAGAGAGTAGTAGAGAGCTACGAGCAGTACTTC
CASSERVVESYEQYF
>TRBV20-1|TRBD2|NA|TRBJ2-5
TGCAGTGTCCAGCGGGGGGAACCGTGGGAGACCCAGTACTTC
CSVQRGEPWETQYF
>TRBV20-1|NA|many|TRBJ2-7
TGCAGTGCTAGAGTGGGGGGCTACGAGCAGTACTTC
CSARVGGYEQYF
>TRBV5-5|NA|few|TRBJ2-7
TGTGCCAGCAGCTTGATCAATGCCGAGCAGTACTTC
CASSLINAEQYF
>TRBV5-1|NA|few|TRBJ2-5
TGCGCCAGCAGCTTGGGAGGCGGGGGCGGTTCGGAGACCCAGTACTTC
CASSLGGGGGSETQYF
>TRBV20-1|TRBD1|NA|TRBJ2-6
TGCAGTGCCCAAGACAGGGGGGGCTCTGGGGCCAACGTCCTGACTTTC
CSAQDRGGSGANVLTF